This entry describes one T cell receptor beta chain. The sample belongs to a study of blood T cell repertoires in COVID-19. Background on the study: T cells, B-cell-depleted T cells, or PBMCs supplied cDNA or gDNA.

This table comes from immunoSEQ multiplex PCR, and its TCRdb copy is limited to in-frame clones, with some not included. The sample carries about 190,000 clones, roughly four fifths recorded once. The CDR3 sequence is 15 residues long. Germline trimming cut 2 bases from V and 3 bases from J; bases unmatched to any gene: 4. Looked up from germline, CDR1 is MNHEY and CDR2 is SVGAGI. Sequenced material: peripheral blood. V gene TRBV6-5 combines with J gene TRBJ2-7; 10 bases agree with TRBD1. The TCR was taken from a woman aged 45-65 years with acute or convalescent COVID-19. CDR3 region: CASSYGQGGDYEQYF. The CDR3 nucleotides are TGTGCCAGCAGTTACGGACAGGGGGGGGACTACGAGCAGTACTTC.